Below are 19 T cell receptor beta chains sequenced from a single sample in a study of STAT5B mutations in CD4+ large granular lymphocyte leukemia (dated by TCRdb to the early 2020s). Receptor libraries were prepared by the immunoSEQ multiplex PCR assay. TCRdb provides this immuneACCESS table in a form limited to in-frame rearrangements. Some clones are lacking; in checked studies, under half of them reflect an unresolved V gene, and why the rest are absent is not known. This sample is represented by some 45,000 clones; just over 85% of them were singletons. Less than 3% of the sample comes from the top ten. Input material: CD4+ T cells from blood buffy coats. Receptors were obtained from a human donor in good health.

The V call is TRBV28, the J call TRBJ2-7, with a possible D match to TRBD1 (6 bases). The V end lost 5 bases, the J end lost 4 bases, and 12 bases lay between the germline ends. The germline CDR1 and CDR2 sequences are MDHEN and SYDVKM. The CDR3 runs 13 residues. CDR3 protein: CASSRGYIYEQYF. CDR3 DNA sequence: TGTGCCAGCAGTAGGGGGTATATATACGAGCAGTACTTC.

The CDR3 DNA follows: TGTGCCTGGAGTGTACTCGAGGAGGGGCTCGAGCAGTACTTC. This sequence encodes CAWSVLEEGLEQYF. The chain employs TRBV30 and TRBJ2-7; maybe TRBD2 (6 bases). Trimming removed 0 bases at V and 6 bases at J, with 15 bases between. The CDR3 is 14 amino acids. The germline gives CDR1 GTSNPN, CDR2 SVGIG (reference sequence).

The chain combines TRBV19 with TRBJ1-2, with D perhaps TRBD1 (6 bases). Deletions cut 7 bases from V and 4 bases from J, with 19 bases between. Germline V gene data show CDR1 as LNHDA and CDR2 as SQIVND (reference sequence). CDR3 size: 15 residues. CDR3 amino acids: CASNEGAGDLYGYTF. CDR3 nucleotides: TGTGCCAGTAACGAAGGGGCAGGGGATCTCTATGGCTACACCTTC.

The chain recombines TRBV27 with TRBJ1-3; 7 bases align to TRBD1. CDR3 length equals 19 residues. Trimming took 5 bases from V and 0 from J; bases not matched to a gene: 16. Germline CDR1 is MNHEY and CDR2 is SMNVEV (reference sequence). The CDR3 region is CASSPRAGGPAFSGNTIYF. The CDR3 nucleotides are TGTGCCAGCAGTCCTCGGGCAGGGGGGCCCGCTTTCTCTGGAAACACCATATATTTT.

Only a few counts were recorded for this clone. The CDR3 region has the DNA TGTGCCAGCTCACCACGGTCGAAGGAGAACACCGGGGAGCTGTTTTTT. This translates into CASSPRSKENTGELFF. The V and J genes are TRBV18 and TRBJ2-2; D uncertain. V was clipped by 1 base and J by 1 base, with 10 bases between them. This CDR3 spans 16 amino acids. Germline V CDR1 and CDR2: KGHSH, LQKENI.

The chain uses TRBV5-1 and TRBJ2-1; 9 nucleotides agree with TRBD2. Germline V gives CDR1 SGHRS, CDR2 YFSETQ. The CDR3 extends over 16 amino acids. V trimming: 1 base; J trimming: 8 bases; junction bases outside the gene matches: 10. CDR3: CASSLIGGRVSDEQFF. In DNA form, the CDR3 reads TGCGCCAGCAGCTTGATTGGCGGGAGGGTGTCCGATGAGCAGTTCTTC.

V gene TRBV5-4 combines with J gene TRBJ2-7; possibly TRBD1 for D (5 bases). In germline, CDR1 is SGHNT, CDR2 YYREEE (reference sequence). Trimming left V 0 bases short and J 0 bases short, with 10 bases between. This CDR3 contains 15 residues. In DNA form, the CDR3 reads TGTGCCAGCAGCTTGGGCATGGACAACTCCTACGAGCAGTACTTC. As protein: CASSLGMDNSYEQYF. The full variable domain, completed using reference TRBV5-4 and TRBJ2-7, is ETGVTQSPTHLIKTRGQQVTLRCSSQSGHNTVSWYQQALGQGPQFIFQYYREEENGRGNFPPRFSGLQFPNYSSELNVNALELDDSALYLCASSLGMDNSYEQYFGPGTRLTVT.

J is TRBJ2-5 and V is TRBV7-8; TRBD2 matches 8 bases. Looked up from germline, CDR1 is SGHVS and CDR2 is FQNEAQ. The V and J ends lost 2 bases and 5 bases, in that order; junction bases with no gene match: 4. CDR3 length: 14 amino acids. The CDR3 region has the DNA TGTGCCAGCAGCTTAAATCCGGGAGGGGAGACCCAGTACTTC. As protein: CASSLNPGGETQYF.

This chain uses TRBV11-3 with TRBJ1-1, with D tentatively TRBD1 (5 bases). The germline V gene has CDR1 SGHNT and CDR2 YENEEA. CDR3 length: 15 amino acids. V lost 5 bases to trimming and J lost 1 base, with 14 bases between them. Written as DNA, the CDR3 is TGTGCCAGCAGCCTCCGGGGGGGGGAGAACACTGAAGCTTTCTTT. Amino acid sequence: CASSLRGGENTEAFF.

CDR3 DNA sequence: TGTGCCAGCAGGCAGGGGGCCGGATATGGCTACACCTTC. It yields the protein CASRQGAGYGYTF. The chain recombines TRBV5-6 with TRBJ1-2; 8 nucleotides match TRBD1. Germline-derived CDR1 and CDR2 are SGHDT and YYEEEE. The CDR3 has 13 amino acids. J was trimmed by 5 bases and V by 5 bases; bases with no gene match: 5.

The CDR3 DNA is TGTGCCAGCAGTGCCCCACCCGGGACAGCTTTGAACCTAGCCTATGGCTACACCTTC. Translated, it gives CASSAPPGTALNLAYGYTF. This sequence joins TRBV2 and TRBJ1-2; 7 positions agree with TRBD1. This CDR3 is 19 amino acids long. V lost 4 bases, J lost 4 bases, and 21 bases stayed unmatched. Germline CDR1 reads SNHLY; CDR2 reads FYNNEI.

The gene calls are TRBV15 and TRBJ2-1; a possible D gene is TRBD1 (6 bases). Germline-derived CDR1 and CDR2 are LNHNV and YYDKDF (reference sequence). V dropped 0 bases and J dropped 4 bases, with 10 bases sitting between them. The CDR3 has 15 amino acids. The CDR3 sequence: CATSRDRGSYNEQFF. The CDR3 DNA follows: TGTGCCACCAGCAGAGATAGGGGGAGTTACAATGAGCAGTTCTTC.

The gene calls are TRBV2 and TRBJ1-2; D might be TRBD1 (6 bases). This CDR3 is built from 13 residues. V lost 1 base, J lost 9 bases, and 12 bases lay in between. CDR1 is SNHLY, CDR2 FYNNEI, per germline. The CDR3 loop reads CASSEGPRGSYTF. The CDR3 DNA is TGTGCCAGCAGTGAAGGCCCCAGGGGTAGCTACACCTTC.

The chain links TRBV7-2 to TRBJ2-7, with unresolved D. The germline gives CDR1 SGHTA, CDR2 FQGNSA. There are 13 residues in the CDR3. Trimming left V 0 bases short and J 3 bases short, with 6 bases between. CDR3 protein: CASSLAENYEQYF. The CDR3 bases are TGTGCCAGCAGCTTAGCGGAGAACTACGAGCAGTACTTC.

V is TRBV6-5 and J is TRBJ2-1, with D possibly matching TRBD2 (6 bases). Germline CDR1 and CDR2: MNHEY and SVGAGI. V gave up 5 bases and J gave up 7 bases, with 15 bases separating them. The CDR3 runs 14 residues. The CDR3 sequence: CASSPGLHGNEQFF. The CDR3 DNA follows: TGTGCCAGCAGTCCCGGACTACACGGGAATGAGCAGTTCTTC.

The chain links TRBV5-1 to TRBJ2-5; no reliable D call. CDR1 is SGHRS and CDR2 is YFSETQ in the germline V gene. The CDR3 totals 14 residues. Trimming took off 6 bases at V and 1 base at J, with 13 bases between the two ends. In nucleotides, the CDR3 is TGCGCCAGCACCAACGATCTGGGCCAAGAGACCCAGTACTTC. Encoded protein: CASTNDLGQETQYF.

This rearrangement joins TRBV29-1 to TRBJ1-3, with D unclear. Trimming took off 2 bases at V and 7 bases at J, with 12 bases between the two ends. The germline V gene encodes CDR1 SQVTM and CDR2 ANQGSEA. This CDR3 region has 13 residues. The CDR3 spells CSVEILSGNTIYF. CDR3 sequence (DNA): TGCAGCGTTGAAATACTAAGCGGGAACACCATATATTTT.

The V call is TRBV4-3, the J call TRBJ1-5; D remains unclear. Germline CDR1 reads LGHNA; CDR2 reads YSLEER. CDR3 length equals 16 residues. V was pared by 0 bases and J by 0 bases, with 9 bases between. The CDR3 loop is CASSQDFPASNQPQHF. The CDR3 bases are TGCGCCAGCAGCCAAGATTTCCCGGCTAGCAATCAGCCCCAGCATTTT.

A few counts support this clone. The chain is built from TRBV9 and TRBJ1-1; D gene uncertain. In germline, CDR1 is SGDLS, CDR2 YYNGEE. CDR3 size: 14 residues. Trimming took 3 bases from V and 0 from J, leaving 9 bases between them. The chain's CDR3 is CASSERTVNTEAFF. The CDR3 region has the DNA TGTGCCAGCAGCGAGCGGACGGTGAACACTGAAGCTTTCTTT.